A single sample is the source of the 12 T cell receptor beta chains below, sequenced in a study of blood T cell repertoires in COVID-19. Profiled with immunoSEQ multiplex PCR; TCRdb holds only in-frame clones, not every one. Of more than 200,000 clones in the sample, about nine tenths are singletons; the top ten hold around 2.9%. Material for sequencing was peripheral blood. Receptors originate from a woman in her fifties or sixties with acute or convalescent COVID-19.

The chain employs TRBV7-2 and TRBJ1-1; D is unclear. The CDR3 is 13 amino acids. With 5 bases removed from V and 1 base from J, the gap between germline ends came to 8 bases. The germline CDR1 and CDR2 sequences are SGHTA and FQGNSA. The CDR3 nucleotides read TGTGCCAGCAGCGAGACACCGAACACTGAAGCTTTCTTT. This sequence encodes CASSETPNTEAFF.

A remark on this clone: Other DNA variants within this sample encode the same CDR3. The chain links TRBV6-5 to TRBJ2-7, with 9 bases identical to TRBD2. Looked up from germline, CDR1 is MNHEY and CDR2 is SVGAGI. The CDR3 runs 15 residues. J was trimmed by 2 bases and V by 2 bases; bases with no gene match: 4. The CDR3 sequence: CASSYGAGGTYEQYF. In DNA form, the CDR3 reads TGTGCCAGCAGTTACGGAGCGGGAGGAACCTACGAGCAGTACTTC.

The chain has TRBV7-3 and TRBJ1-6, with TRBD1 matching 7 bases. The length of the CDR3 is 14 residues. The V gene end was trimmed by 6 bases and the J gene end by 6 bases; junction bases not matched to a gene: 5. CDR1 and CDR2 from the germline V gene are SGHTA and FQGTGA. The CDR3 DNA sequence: TGTGCCAGCAGGGGGGACAGAACTAATTCACCCCTCCACTTT. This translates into CASRGDRTNSPLHF.

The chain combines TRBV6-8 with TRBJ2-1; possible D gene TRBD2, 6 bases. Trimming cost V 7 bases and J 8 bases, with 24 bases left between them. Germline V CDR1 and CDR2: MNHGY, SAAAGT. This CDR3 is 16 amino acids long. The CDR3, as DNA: TGTGCCAGCACCACCCCCCCGGGGGAAACAATAGATGAGCAGTTCTTC. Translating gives CASTTPPGETIDEQFF.

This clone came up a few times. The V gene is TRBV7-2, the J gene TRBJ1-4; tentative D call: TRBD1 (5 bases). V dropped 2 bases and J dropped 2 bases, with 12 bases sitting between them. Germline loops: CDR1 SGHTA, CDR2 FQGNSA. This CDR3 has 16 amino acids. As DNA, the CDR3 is TGTGCCAGCAGCTTAAGGTCGCAGGGCACTAATGAAAAACTGTTTTTT. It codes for CASSLRSQGTNEKLFF.

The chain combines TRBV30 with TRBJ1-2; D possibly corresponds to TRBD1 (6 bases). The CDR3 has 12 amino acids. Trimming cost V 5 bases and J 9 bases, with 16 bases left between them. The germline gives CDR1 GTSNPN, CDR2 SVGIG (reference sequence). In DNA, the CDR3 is TGTGCCTGGCGGCAGGGGAATCGGAGCTACACCTTC. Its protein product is CAWRQGNRSYTF.

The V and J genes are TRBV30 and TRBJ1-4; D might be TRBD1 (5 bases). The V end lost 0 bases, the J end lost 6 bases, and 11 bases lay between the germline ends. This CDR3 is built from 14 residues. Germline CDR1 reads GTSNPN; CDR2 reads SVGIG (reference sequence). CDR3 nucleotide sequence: TGTGCCTGGAGTGTACATGGAGGGGATGAAAAACTGTTTTTT. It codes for CAWSVHGGDEKLFF.

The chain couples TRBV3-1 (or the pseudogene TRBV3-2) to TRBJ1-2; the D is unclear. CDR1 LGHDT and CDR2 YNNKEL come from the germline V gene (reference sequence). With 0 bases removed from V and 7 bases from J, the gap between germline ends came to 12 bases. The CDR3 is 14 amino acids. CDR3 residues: CASSQELIGRGYTF. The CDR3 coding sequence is TGTGCCAGCAGCCAAGAACTTATTGGGCGTGGCTACACCTTC.

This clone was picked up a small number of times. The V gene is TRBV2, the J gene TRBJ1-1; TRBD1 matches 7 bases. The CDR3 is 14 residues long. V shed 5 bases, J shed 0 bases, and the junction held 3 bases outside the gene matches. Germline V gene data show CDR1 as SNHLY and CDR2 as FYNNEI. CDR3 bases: TGTGCCAGCAGTTACAGGGGCTTGAACACTGAAGCTTTCTTT. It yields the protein CASSYRGLNTEAFF.

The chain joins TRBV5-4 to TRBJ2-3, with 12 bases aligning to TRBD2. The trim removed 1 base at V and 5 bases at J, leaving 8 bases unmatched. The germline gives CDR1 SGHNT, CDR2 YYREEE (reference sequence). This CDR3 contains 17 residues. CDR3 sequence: CASSLQRGLAGRDTQYF. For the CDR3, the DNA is TGTGCCAGCAGCTTGCAGCGGGGACTAGCGGGTCGAGATACGCAGTATTTT. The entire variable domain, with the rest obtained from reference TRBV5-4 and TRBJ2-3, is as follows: ETGVTQSPTHLIKTRGQQVTLRCSSQSGHNTVSWYQQALGQGPQFIFQYYREEENGRGNFPPRFSGLQFPNYSSELNVNALELDDSALYLCASSLQRGLAGRDTQYFGPGTRLTVL.

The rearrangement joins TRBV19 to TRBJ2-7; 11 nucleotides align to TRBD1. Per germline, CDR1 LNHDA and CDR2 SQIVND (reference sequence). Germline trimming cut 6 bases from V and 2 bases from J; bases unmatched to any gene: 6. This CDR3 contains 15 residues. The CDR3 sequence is CASSSGTGGTYEQYF. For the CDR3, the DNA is TGTGCCAGTAGCTCCGGGACAGGGGGTACCTACGAGCAGTACTTC. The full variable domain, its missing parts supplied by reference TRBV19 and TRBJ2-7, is DGGITQSPKYLFRKEGQNVTLSCEQNLNHDAMYWYRQDPGQGLRLIYYSQIVNDFQKGDIAEGYSVSREKKESFPLTVTSAQKNPTAFYLCASSSGTGGTYEQYFGPGTRLTVT.

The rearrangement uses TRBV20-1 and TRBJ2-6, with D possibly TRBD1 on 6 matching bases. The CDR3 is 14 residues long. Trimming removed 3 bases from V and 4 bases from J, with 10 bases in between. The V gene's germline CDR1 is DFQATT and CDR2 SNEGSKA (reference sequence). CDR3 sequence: CSASGGIGANVLTF. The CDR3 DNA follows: TGCAGTGCTAGTGGGGGCATAGGGGCCAACGTCCTGACTTTC.